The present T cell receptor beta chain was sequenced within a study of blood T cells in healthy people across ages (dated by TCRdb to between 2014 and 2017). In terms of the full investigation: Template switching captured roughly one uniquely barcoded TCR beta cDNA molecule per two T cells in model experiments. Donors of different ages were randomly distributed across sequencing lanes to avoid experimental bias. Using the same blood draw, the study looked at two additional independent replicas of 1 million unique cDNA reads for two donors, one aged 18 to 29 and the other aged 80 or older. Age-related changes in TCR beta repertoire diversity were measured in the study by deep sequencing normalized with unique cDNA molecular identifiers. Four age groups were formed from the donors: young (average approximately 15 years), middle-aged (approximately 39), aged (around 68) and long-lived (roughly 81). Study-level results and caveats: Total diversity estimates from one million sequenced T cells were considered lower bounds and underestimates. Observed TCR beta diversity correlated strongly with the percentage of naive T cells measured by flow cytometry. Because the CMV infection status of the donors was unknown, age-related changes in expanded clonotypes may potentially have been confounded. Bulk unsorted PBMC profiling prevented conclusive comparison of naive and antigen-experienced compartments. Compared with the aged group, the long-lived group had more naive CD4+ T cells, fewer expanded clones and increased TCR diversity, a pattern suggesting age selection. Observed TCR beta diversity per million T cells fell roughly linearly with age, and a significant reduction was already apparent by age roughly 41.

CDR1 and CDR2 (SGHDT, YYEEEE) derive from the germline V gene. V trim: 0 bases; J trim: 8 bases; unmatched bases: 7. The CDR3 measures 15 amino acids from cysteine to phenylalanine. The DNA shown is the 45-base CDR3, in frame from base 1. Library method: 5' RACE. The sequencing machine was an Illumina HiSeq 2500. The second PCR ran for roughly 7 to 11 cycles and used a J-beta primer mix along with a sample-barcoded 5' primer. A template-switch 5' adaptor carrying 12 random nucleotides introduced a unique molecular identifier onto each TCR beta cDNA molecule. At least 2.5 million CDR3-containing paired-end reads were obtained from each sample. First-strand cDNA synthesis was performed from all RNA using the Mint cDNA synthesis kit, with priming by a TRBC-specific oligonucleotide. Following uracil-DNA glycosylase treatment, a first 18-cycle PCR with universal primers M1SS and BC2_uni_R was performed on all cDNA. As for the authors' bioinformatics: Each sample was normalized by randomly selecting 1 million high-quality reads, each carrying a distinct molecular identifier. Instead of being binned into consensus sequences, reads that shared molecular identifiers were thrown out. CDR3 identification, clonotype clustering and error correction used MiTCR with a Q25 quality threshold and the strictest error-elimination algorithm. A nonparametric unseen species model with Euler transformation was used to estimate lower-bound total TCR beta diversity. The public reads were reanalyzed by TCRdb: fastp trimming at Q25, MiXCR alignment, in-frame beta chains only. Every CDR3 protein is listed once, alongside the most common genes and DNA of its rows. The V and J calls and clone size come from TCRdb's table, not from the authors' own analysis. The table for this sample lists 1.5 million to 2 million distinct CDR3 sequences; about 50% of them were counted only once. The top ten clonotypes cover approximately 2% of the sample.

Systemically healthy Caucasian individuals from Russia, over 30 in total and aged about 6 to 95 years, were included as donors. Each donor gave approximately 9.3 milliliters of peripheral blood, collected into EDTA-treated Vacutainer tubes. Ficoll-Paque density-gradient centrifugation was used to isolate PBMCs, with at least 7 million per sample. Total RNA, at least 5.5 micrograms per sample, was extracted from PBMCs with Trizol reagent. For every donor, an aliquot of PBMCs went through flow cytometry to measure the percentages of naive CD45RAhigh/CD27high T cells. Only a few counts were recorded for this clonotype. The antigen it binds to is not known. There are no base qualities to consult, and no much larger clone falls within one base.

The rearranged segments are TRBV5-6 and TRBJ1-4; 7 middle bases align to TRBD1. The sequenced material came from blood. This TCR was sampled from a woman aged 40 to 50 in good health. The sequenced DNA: TGTGCCAGCAGCTTGGATCGACAGGGAGGGGAAAAACTGTTTTTT. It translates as CASSLDRQGGEKLFF.